Below are 27 T cell receptor beta chains sequenced from a single sample in a study of shared clonotypes between healthy human individuals. Assay: immunoSEQ multiplex PCR; the TCRdb copy retains only in-frame clones and omits some. The profile shows under 2,500,000 clones, roughly 95% of them singletons. Sequencing was carried out using naive CD4+ T cells sorted from blood. Subset of the sample: CD45RA+ positively selected. The source is a man aged 18 to 35 in good health.

The V and J genes are TRBV5-1 and TRBJ1-6, with TRBD1 as a possible D gene (5 bases). The CDR3 covers 14 residues. Trimming shortened V by 7 bases and J by 7 bases, and 15 bases separated the two germline ends. From germline, CDR1 is SGHRS and CDR2 YFSETQ. CDR3 sequence (DNA): TGCGCCAGCGCAGTCGGAGGGGAGAATTCACCCCTCCACTTT. It encodes CASAVGGENSPLHF.

This chain joins TRBV5-4 and TRBJ1-2, with 8 bases that match TRBD1. The V gene's germline CDR1 is SGHNT and CDR2 YYREEE (reference sequence). J was trimmed by 3 bases and V by 4 bases; bases with no gene match: 2. The CDR3 is made up of 13 amino acids. CDR3 amino acids: CASSRGQDYGYTF. The DNA for the CDR3 is TGTGCCAGCAGCCGGGGACAGGACTATGGCTACACCTTC.

The gene calls are TRBV4-3 and TRBJ2-3; perhaps TRBD2 as D (6 bases). Trimming shortened V by 4 bases and J by 1 base, and 9 bases separated the two germline ends. CDR1 and CDR2 from the germline V gene are LGHNA and YSLEER. There are 14 residues in the CDR3. The CDR3 protein is CASSRGGGTDTQYF. CDR3 bases: TGCGCCAGCAGCCGGGGCGGGGGCACAGATACGCAGTATTTT.

This chain joins TRBV5-6 and TRBJ2-5, with no clear D. The V gene lost 0 bases and the J gene lost 1 base, with 10 bases spanning the gap. Germline V gene sequence: CDR1 SGHDT, CDR2 YYEEEE. This CDR3 is built from 15 residues. The CDR3 bases are TGTGCCAGCAGCTTGGCCGCAGACTTCCAAGAGACCCAGTACTTC. Translated, it gives CASSLAADFQETQYF.

This clone was seen a single time. The chain is built from TRBV2 and TRBJ1-5; 8 positions match TRBD1. Germline-derived CDR1 and CDR2 are SNHLY and FYNNEI. The length of the CDR3 is 14 residues. V was clipped by 4 bases and J by 6 bases; unmatched bases: 5. The CDR3 region has the DNA TGTGCCAGCAGTGGGACAGGGTTTTTTCAGCCCCAGCATTTT. Protein product: CASSGTGFFQPQHF.

The sample holds one count of this clone. The chain combines TRBV30 with TRBJ1-3; unclear D gene. Germline V gene lookup returns CDR1 GTSNPN and CDR2 SVGIG (reference sequence). The CDR3 contains 13 residues. V gave up 4 bases and J gave up 2 bases, with 9 bases separating them. Here the CDR3 DNA reads TGTGCCTGGACCACGGGGACTGGAAACACCATATATTTT. It encodes CAWTTGTGNTIYF.

The chain combines TRBV29-1 with TRBJ1-2, with 11 bases lining up with TRBD1. Germline-derived CDR1 and CDR2 are SQVTM and ANQGSEA. The junction had 7 bases not matched to a gene; V was cut back by 6 bases and J by 7 bases. The CDR3 loop spans 13 amino acids. In DNA, the CDR3 is TGCAGCGTGGGGAGGACAGGGGGCGGTGGCTACACCTTC. Its translation: CSVGRTGGGGYTF.

This clone has a single count. The chain links TRBV2 to TRBJ2-5; D may be TRBD2 (5 bases). Trimming cost V 6 bases and J 1 base, with 15 bases left between them. CDR1 SNHLY and CDR2 FYNNEI come from the germline V gene. CDR3 length: 15 amino acids. The CDR3 DNA reads TGTGCCAGCAGAAGGAGGCTAGCTAGCCAAGAGACCCAGTACTTC. Translated: CASRRRLASQETQYF.

The genes are TRBV6-5 and TRBJ2-7; 7 nucleotides align to TRBD2. Trimming cost V 6 bases and J 9 bases; bases outside gene matches: 14. Germline V CDR1 and CDR2: MNHEY, SVGAGI. This CDR3 contains 14 residues. Here the CDR3 reads CASRPPGGSSGQYF. The CDR3 coding sequence is TGTGCCAGCAGACCCCCTGGCGGGAGTTCTGGGCAGTACTTC.

The V gene is TRBV28, the J gene TRBJ2-1; D uncertain. Trimming removed 5 bases from V and 3 bases from J, with 14 bases in between. Per the germline V gene, CDR1 is MDHEN and CDR2 is SYDVKM. The CDR3 is made up of 15 amino acids. DNA of the CDR3: TGTGCCAGCAGTCCTGTCCGGCGCGTCTACAATGAGCAGTTCTTC. It yields the protein CASSPVRRVYNEQFF.

The V call is TRBV9, the J call TRBJ2-2; no reliable D call. The CDR3 is made up of 13 amino acids. The V gene lost 1 base and the J gene lost 4 bases, with 5 bases spanning the gap. Germline loops: CDR1 SGDLS, CDR2 YYNGEE. The CDR3 sequence is CASSVFSTGELFF. CDR3 DNA: TGTGCCAGCAGCGTATTTAGCACCGGGGAGCTGTTTTTT.

The rearrangement joins TRBV7-9 to TRBJ1-2; D may be TRBD1 (5 bases). The CDR3 extends over 16 amino acids. V was clipped by 3 bases and J by 8 bases, with 22 bases between them. Germline assignment: CDR1 SEHNR and CDR2 FQNEAQ (reference sequence). The CDR3 reads CASSFATASPPKGYTF. CDR3 bases: TGTGCCAGCAGCTTCGCGACAGCTAGTCCCCCTAAGGGCTACACCTTC.

This clone has just a few counts. This chain links TRBV27 with TRBJ2-1; the D gene is possibly TRBD1 (6 bases). The CDR3 is 15 amino acids. V was cut by 4 bases and J by 0 bases, with 10 bases left in between. CDR1 is MNHEY and CDR2 is SMNVEV in the germline V gene (reference sequence). The chain's CDR3 is CASSSDRSSYNEQFF. The CDR3 region has the DNA TGTGCCAGCAGTTCCGACAGGAGCTCCTACAATGAGCAGTTCTTC.

In regard to this clone: At one end, the junction sequence differs from germline, possibly due to a read error. Other DNA sequences from this sample encode an identical CDR3 as well. The genes are TRBV7-9 and TRBJ1-1; the D gene is possibly TRBD1 (5 bases). Germline V lookup: CDR1 SEHNR, CDR2 FQNEAQ (reference sequence). The CDR3 is 12 residues long. In nucleotides, the CDR3 is TGTGCCAGCAGCAGGGGCCCATCTGAAGCTTTCTTC. Encoded protein: CASSRGPSEAFF.

The V gene is TRBV10-3, the J gene TRBJ2-7, with D maybe TRBD2 (5 bases). This CDR3 spans 14 amino acids. Deletions cut 6 bases from V and 3 bases from J, with 15 bases between. The germline V gene has CDR1 ENHRY and CDR2 SYGVKD. The CDR3 reads CAISRGMSGYEQYF. CDR3 coding DNA: TGTGCCATCAGCCGAGGGATGTCGGGCTACGAGCAGTACTTC.

V is TRBV4-1 and J is TRBJ2-2; D gene ambiguous. This CDR3 comprises 17 residues. Germline CDR1 is MGHRA and CDR2 is YSYEKL. V lost 0 bases and J lost 5, with 16 bases in between. CDR3 sequence: CASSQDRTAIGTGELFF. In DNA, the CDR3 is TGCGCCAGCAGCCAAGATCGAACAGCCATTGGAACCGGGGAGCTGTTTTTT.

V usage is TRBV25-1 and J usage is TRBJ2-1, with 7 positions matching TRBD2. CDR1 is MGHDK and CDR2 is SYGVNS in the germline V gene. Losses at the gene ends were 7 bases for V and 7 bases for J; bases not matched to a gene: 10. The CDR3 spans 14 residues. The DNA of the CDR3 is TGTGCCAGCAACGTCGAGGGAGGGCTAAATGAGCAGTTCTTC. This sequence encodes CASNVEGGLNEQFF.

On this clone: The same CDR3 also results from other DNA sequences found in this sample. The chain recombines TRBV10-3 with TRBJ2-7; 9 bases align to TRBD1. This CDR3 region has 14 residues. Per germline, CDR1 ENHRY and CDR2 SYGVKD. V dropped 5 bases and J dropped 2; count of bases not matched to a gene: 4. This CDR3 is CAISPGQGAYEQYF. The CDR3, as DNA: TGTGCCATCAGTCCGGGACAGGGAGCCTACGAGCAGTACTTC.

The V gene is TRBV5-1, the J gene TRBJ2-7; TRBD1 is a possible D gene (6 bases). CDR1 is SGHRS and CDR2 is YFSETQ in the germline V gene. This CDR3 is 13 amino acids long. V was cut by 2 bases and J by 5 bases, with 11 bases left in between. The CDR3: CASSLDRPNEQYF. The CDR3 nucleotides are TGCGCCAGCAGCTTAGACAGGCCTAACGAGCAGTACTTC.

Turning to this clone: In the same sample, other DNA sequences code for this CDR3. V gene TRBV4-1 combines with J gene TRBJ2-7; D remains ambiguous. Per the germline V gene, CDR1 is MGHRA and CDR2 is YSYEKL. The CDR3 covers 12 residues. V shed 0 bases and J shed 7 bases, with 7 bases lying between them. CDR3 residues: CASSQEVGEQYF. CDR3 in DNA: TGCGCCAGCAGCCAAGAGGTTGGGGAGCAGTACTTC.

This clone occurred once. The CDR3 spells CASSVDPRGGTDTQYF. In DNA, the CDR3 is TGTGCCAGCAGCGTAGACCCTAGGGGGGGCACAGATACGCAGTATTTT. V gene TRBV9 combines with J gene TRBJ2-3; possibly TRBD1 or TRBD2 for D (6 bases each). Between the trimmed V and J ends, which lost 0 bases and 1 base, there was a span of 12 bases. Germline V gene sequence: CDR1 SGDLS, CDR2 YYNGEE. This CDR3 contains 16 residues.

This rearrangement joins TRBV4-1 to TRBJ1-5; D remains ambiguous. Germline V gives CDR1 MGHRA, CDR2 YSYEKL. There are 15 residues in the CDR3. Between the trimmed V and J ends, which lost 6 bases and 0 bases, there was a span of 12 bases. CDR3 protein: CASRATDSSNQPQHF. The CDR3 nucleotides are TGCGCCAGCAGGGCGACCGATTCTAGCAATCAGCCCCAGCATTTT.

This rearrangement joins TRBV5-1 to TRBJ2-7; 15 positions match TRBD2. CDR3 length equals 15 residues. After removal of 4 bases from V and 6 bases from J, the junction contained 5 bases not matched to a gene. Germline V gene data show CDR1 as SGHRS and CDR2 as YFSETQ. CDR3 sequence (DNA): TGCGCCAGCAGCCAAACGGGACTAGCGGGAGGCGAGCAGTACTTC. Translation gives CASSQTGLAGGEQYF.

The chain employs TRBV30 and TRBJ2-4; 8 bases are shared with TRBD2. V was clipped by 5 bases and J by 7 bases; unmatched bases: 7. Per germline, CDR1 GTSNPN and CDR2 SVGIG (reference sequence). This CDR3 comprises 13 residues. The CDR3 loop reads CAWCRASGNIQYF. In nucleotides, the CDR3 is TGTGCCTGGTGCCGAGCTAGCGGGAACATTCAGTACTTC. Drawing the rest from reference TRBV30 and TRBJ2-4, the complete variable domain is SQTIHQWPATLVQPVGSPLSLECTVEGTSNPNLYWYRQAAGRGLQLLFYSVGIGQISSEVPQNLSASRPQDRQFILSSKKLLLSDSGFYLCAWCRASGNIQYFGAGTRLSVL.

The chain links TRBV4-3 to TRBJ2-1; 15 positions agree with TRBD2. The CDR3 totals 20 residues. The junction had 11 bases not matched to a gene; V was cut back by 0 bases and J by 5 bases. Germline assignment: CDR1 LGHNA and CDR2 YSLEER. CDR3 DNA sequence: TGCGCCAGCAGCCAAGATCTGTCGTTGGGACTAGCGGGAGGAAACAATGAGCAGTTCTTC. Protein product: CASSQDLSLGLAGGNNEQFF.

V usage is TRBV7-3 and J usage is TRBJ2-5; TRBD2 matches at 12 bases. CDR1 SGHTA and CDR2 FQGTGA come from the germline V gene. The CDR3 has 18 residues. Losses at the gene ends were 4 bases for V and 3 bases for J; bases not matched to a gene: 12. This CDR3 is CASSSESTWTSGEETQYF. The DNA for the CDR3 is TGTGCCAGCAGCTCGGAATCGACTTGGACTAGCGGGGAAGAGACCCAGTACTTC.

The chain uses TRBV7-9 and TRBJ2-7; 7 nucleotides agree with TRBD1. Germline CDR1 and CDR2: SEHNR and FQNEAQ (reference sequence). The ends lost 5 bases at V and 0 bases at J; junction bases unmatched: 7. There are 15 residues in the CDR3. The CDR3, as DNA: TGTGCCAGCAGCCTAGGGGGCCTCTTCTCCTACGAGCAGTACTTC. Its translation: CASSLGGLFSYEQYF.